These T cell receptor beta chains were read from a single sample in a study of cytomegalovirus exposure and HLA in healthy donors. Some clones are missing from TCRdb's copy, which holds only in-frame ones; the method was immunoSEQ multiplex PCR. The sample has approximately 110,000 clones, 74% seen once. The sequencing input was PBMCs. The source is a woman aged 50 to 60 in good health and CMV-seropositive. Both conserved end residues are part of each CDR3. The order of the fields is D gene, V gene, clone size, J gene, CDR3 protein, CDR3 DNA. D genes are given only for firm matches. Size tells how often a clone was seen (once, few, many) or the class of an expanded clone, and some rows leave it out.

>TRBD1|TRBV5-1|-|TRBJ2-7
CASSPGQGLYEQYF
TGCGCCAGCAGCCCGGGACAGGGTCTATACGAGCAGTACTTC
>-|TRBV25-1|-|TRBJ2-2
CASLGIWGRKNTGELFF
TGTGCCAGCCTAGGGATTTGGGGGCGCAAGAACACCGGGGAGCTGTTTTTT
>-|TRBV5-1|-|TRBJ2-1
CASSLAGGALGIDNEQFF
TGCGCCAGCAGCTTGGCTGGAGGTGCCCTTGGGATTGACAATGAGCAGTTCTTC
>-|TRBV4-1|-|TRBJ2-2
CASRGQTNTGELFF
TGCGCCAGCCGCGGACAGACCAACACCGGGGAGCTGTTTTTT
>-|TRBV11-2|-|TRBJ1-3
CASSFFYSGNTIYF
TGTGCCAGCAGCTTCTTCTACTCTGGAAACACCATATATTTT
>-|TRBV10-1|-|TRBJ2-7
CASRMRGLGFGYEQYF
TGCGCCAGCAGGATGAGAGGTTTGGGTTTTGGGTACGAGCAGTACTTC
>-|TRBV29-1|-|TRBJ2-7
CSAELQGKYEQYF
TGCAGCGCCGAATTGCAGGGGAAATACGAGCAGTACTTC
>-|TRBV12-5|few|TRBJ2-3
CASGTGQEGDTDTQYF
TGTGCTAGTGGTACCGGACAGGAGGGGGATACAGATACGCAGTATTTT
>-|TRBV7-6|-|TRBJ1-5
CASSLGDGQTDQPQHF
TGTGCCAGCAGCTTGGGGGACGGACAGACCGATCAGCCCCAGCATTTT
>-|TRBV30|-|TRBJ2-2
CAFRTDNTGELFF
TGTGCCTTCAGGACAGACAACACCGGGGAGCTGTTTTTT
>TRBD1|TRBV11-2|-|TRBJ2-7
CASSLLGQGREQYF
TGTGCCAGCAGCTTATTGGGACAGGGTCGGGAGCAGTACTTC
>TRBD2|TRBV11-1|-|TRBJ2-7
CASSGPLAGGRYEQYF
TGTGCCAGCAGCGGTCCCCTGGCGGGGGGTCGCTACGAGCAGTACTTC
>-|TRBV6-1|-|TRBJ2-1
CASSEARNNEQFF
TGTGCCAGCAGTGAAGCCAGGAACAATGAGCAGTTCTTC
>-|TRBV7-2|-|TRBJ1-1
CASSLDYRANTEAFF
TGTGCCAGCAGCTTAGACTACAGGGCAAACACTGAAGCTTTCTTT
>-|TRBV9|-|TRBJ1-6
CASSVRQEDSPLHF
TGTGCCAGCAGCGTAAGACAGGAGGATTCACCCCTCCACTTT
>TRBD1|TRBV15|-|TRBJ2-5
CATSRSTGGSETQYF
TGTGCCACCAGCAGAAGCACAGGGGGAAGTGAGACCCAGTACTTC
>TRBD1|TRBV6-6|-|TRBJ2-7
CASSLGDRTYEQYF
TGTGCCAGCAGTTTAGGGGACAGGACCTACGAGCAGTACTTC
>TRBD1|TRBV6-5|-|TRBJ2-5
CASSYPQGAEETQYF
TGTGCCAGCAGTTACCCCCAGGGGGCCGAAGAGACCCAGTACTTC
>TRBD1|TRBV7-3|few|TRBJ2-5
CASSFQTGHRETQYF
TGTGCCAGCAGCTTTCAGACAGGGCATCGGGAGACCCAGTACTTC
>-|TRBV7-7|-|TRBJ1-3
CASSSGFGNTIYF
TGTGCCAGCAGCTCGGGTTTCGGAAACACCATATATTTT
>-|TRBV7-3|-|TRBJ1-2
CASSSNQGQNGYTF
TGTGCCAGCAGCTCTAATCAGGGTCAAAATGGCTACACCTTC
>-|TRBV7-2|-|TRBJ1-2
CASSWRITDLYGYTF
TGTGCCAGCAGCTGGCGGATCACCGACCTCTATGGCTACACCTTC
>-|TRBV2|-|TRBJ1-4
CASGLDGHFEKLFF
TGTGCCAGCGGACTGGACGGTCACTTCGAAAAACTGTTTTTT
>-|TRBV19|-|TRBJ1-2
CASSGQSSNYGYTF
TGTGCCAGCAGTGGACAGAGTTCTAACTATGGCTACACCTTC
>TRBD2|TRBV9|-|TRBJ2-2
CASSGGTSGGAAGELFF
TGTGCCAGCAGCGGCGGGACTAGCGGGGGGGCTGCCGGGGAGCTGTTTTTT
>TRBD2|TRBV5-1|-|TRBJ2-4
CASSLAAGDAKNIQYF
TGCGCCAGCAGCTTGGCGGCGGGGGATGCCAAAAACATTCAGTACTTC
>TRBD2|TRBV5-5|-|TRBJ2-7
CASSLVWGGYEQYF
TGTGCCAGCAGCTTGGTGTGGGGGGGGTACGAGCAGTACTTC
>TRBD1|TRBV30|-|TRBJ1-6
CAWKRDSTNSPLHF
TGTGCCTGGAAGAGGGACAGTACTAATTCACCCCTCCACTTT
>-|TRBV6-5|-|TRBJ2-3
CASSYYGRGTDTQYF
TGTGCCAGCAGTTACTACGGCAGGGGCACAGATACGCAGTATTTT
>-|TRBV7-6|-|TRBJ1-3
CASSLEVGGNTIYF
TGTGCCAGCAGCCTTGAGGTCGGGGGAAACACCATATATTTT
>TRBD1|TRBV6-5|-|TRBJ1-5
CASSSRQGTNQPQHF
TGTGCCAGCAGTTCGAGACAGGGAACCAATCAGCCCCAGCATTTT
>-|TRBV9|-|TRBJ2-5
CASSVMAGETQYF
TGTGCCAGCAGCGTAATGGCAGGCGAGACCCAGTACTTC